Below are 9 T cell receptor beta chains sequenced from a single sample in a study of T cells after yellow fever vaccination. MiXCR, run by TCRdb on the 5' RACE reads, gives a single entry per CDR3 protein. The sample has 95,000 to 150,000 distinct CDR3 sequences; 7.5% to 10% are singletons. The source was CD8+ T cells sorted from PBMCs, collected on the day of the yellow fever booster vaccination. These receptors all come from a man younger than 35 who received the YFV17D yellow fever vaccine.

This clonotype occurred a few times. This sequence joins TRBV9 and TRBJ1-1; perhaps TRBD1 as D (6 bases). The germline V and J ends were trimmed by 0 bases and 5 bases, with 14 bases remaining between them. Germline CDR1 reads SGDLS; CDR2 reads YYNGEE. The CDR3 runs to 15 residues. The CDR3 protein is CASSVGIEGGTEAFF. As DNA, the CDR3 is TGTGCCAGCAGCGTAGGGATTGAGGGGGGGACTGAAGCTTTCTTT.

V usage is TRBV4-1 and J usage is TRBJ1-1; D is unclear. Trimming cost V 0 bases and J 6 bases, with 8 bases left between them. Germline V lookup: CDR1 MGHRA, CDR2 YSYEKL. This CDR3 spans 13 amino acids. The CDR3 region has the DNA TGCGCCAGCAGCCAAGAACGGGCAGCTGAAGCTTTCTTT. Its protein product is CASSQERAAEAFF.

There are many counts of this clonotype. The V and J genes are TRBV7-8 and TRBJ1-1; 8 nucleotides match TRBD1. Germline assignment: CDR1 SGHVS and CDR2 FQNEAQ. The V segment lost 6 bases and the J segment 6 bases; nucleotides outside the gene matches: 9. This CDR3 spans 14 amino acids. The CDR3 bases are TGTGCCAGCAGAGGGACAGGAGGGTATTCTGAAGCTTTCTTT. Translated: CASRGTGGYSEAFF.

This clonotype has at least ten counts. The gene calls are TRBV4-2 and TRBJ2-3; 11 bases map to TRBD1. This CDR3 spans 17 amino acids. V lost 4 bases, J lost 5 bases, and 11 bases stayed unmatched. From germline, CDR1 is LGHNA and CDR2 YNFKEQ. This CDR3 reads CASSPIQDRGLKDTQYF. In DNA form, the CDR3 reads TGTGCCAGCAGCCCTATACAGGACAGGGGGCTGAAAGATACGCAGTATTTT.

V gene TRBV5-1 combines with J gene TRBJ2-7, with a tentative D call TRBD2 (5 bases). Germline CDR1 reads SGHRS; CDR2 reads YFSETQ. Between the trimmed V and J ends, which lost 4 bases and 4 bases, there was a span of 12 bases. The CDR3 runs 13 residues. The CDR3 DNA reads as TGCGCCAGCAGCCCCCGGGAACGATACGAGCAGTACTTC. This codes for CASSPRERYEQYF.

The V gene is TRBV5-6, the J gene TRBJ1-1; D gene uncertain. This CDR3 region has 13 residues. Germline V gene sequence: CDR1 SGHDT, CDR2 YYEEEE. Trimming took 6 bases from V and 1 from J, leaving 10 bases between them. The CDR3: CASTREPNTEAFF. DNA of the CDR3: TGTGCCAGCACCCGGGAGCCGAACACTGAAGCTTTCTTT. The whole variable domain, filled in from reference TRBV5-6 and TRBJ1-1, reads DAGVTQSPTHLIKTRGQQVTLRCSPKSGHDTVSWYQQALGQGPQFIFQYYEEEERQRGNFPDRFSGHQFPNYSSELNVNALLLGDSALYLCASTREPNTEAFFGQGTRLTVV.

V usage is TRBV4-2 and J usage is TRBJ2-2; 8 bases fit TRBD2. With 0 bases clipped from V and 4 bases from J, the junction kept 10 bases outside the gene matches. Germline V gives CDR1 LGHNA, CDR2 YNFKEQ. The length of the CDR3 is 18 residues. CDR3 sequence (DNA): TGTGCCAGCAGCCAAGAGTTCCGGGGACTAGGAGGCACCGGGGAGCTGTTTTTT. The encoded protein is CASSQEFRGLGGTGELFF.

V gene TRBV15 combines with J gene TRBJ2-1; no clear D gene. CDR3 length equals 14 residues. Germline V gene data show CDR1 as LNHNV and CDR2 as YYDKDF (reference sequence). The ends were cut back, 0 bases at V and 10 bases at J, with 13 bases in the middle. The CDR3 DNA reads TGTGCCACCAGCAGAGAAGGTGGGTTTAAGGAGCAGTTCTTC. This encodes CATSREGGFKEQFF.

This clonotype occurred a few times. The chain links TRBV5-4 to TRBJ1-2, with no clear D. CDR1 is SGHNT and CDR2 is YYREEE in the germline V gene (reference sequence). The CDR3 loop spans 17 amino acids. V was trimmed by 1 base and J by 6 bases, leaving 22 bases between them. The CDR3 bases are TGTGCCAGCAGCTTGTGGGCGACCATTCTGGTGGCTGATGGCTACACCTTC. Residues: CASSLWATILVADGYTF.